This T cell receptor beta chain was retrieved from a study of blood T cell repertoires in COVID-19. This clone was seen just once. Clones were sequenced by immunoSEQ multiplex PCR, and TCRdb holds only the in-frame ones, with some missing. The data contain under 200,000 clones, roughly three quarters of them singletons. The sequence came from a woman aged 40 to 50 with COVID-19, enrolled during active disease. The sample was peripheral blood.

In nucleotides, the CDR3 is TGTGCCAGCAGCTTAGGCACGCGGGAGATCCAGTTCTTC. This codes for CASSLGTREIQFF. The rearrangement links TRBV11-3 to TRBJ2-1, with 7 bases matching TRBD2. This CDR3 contains 13 residues. Germline CDR1 SGHNT, CDR2 YENEEA. V trimming: 1 base; J trimming: 13 bases; junction bases outside the gene matches: 7. Full variable domain (rest looked up from reference TRBV11-3 and TRBJ2-1): EAGVVQSPRYKIIEKKQPVAFWCNPISGHNTLYWYLQNLGQGPELLIRYENEEAVDDSQLPKDRFSAERLKGVDSTLKIQPAELGDSAVYLCASSLGTREIQFFGPGTRLTVL.